What follows is one TCR beta chain and its context. Its binding antigen is unknown. One base away there is no much larger clone; base qualities are not given. V is reduced by 10 bases and J by 5 bases, leaving a spacing of 14 bases between them. CDR3 length: 12 amino acids, cysteine to phenylalanine. Left in the record is the CDR3 DNA by itself, 36 bases read in frame from the first base. The germline V gene yields SNHLY for CDR1 and FYNNEI for CDR2. The collaborating institutions used their own protocols to collect whole blood in K2EDTA tubes. For TCRbeta analysis, collaborators shipped samples as frozen whole blood, isolated PBMCs, or DNA extracted from either of those sample types. The data derive from a study of blood T cell repertoires in COVID-19 (dated by TCRdb to the early 2020s). Regarding the research as a whole: Samples from collaborators originated in the United States, Italy and Spain and spanned both the acute and convalescent phases of COVID-19. The prospective study material was composed of cDNA or gDNA derived from T cells, B-cell-depleted T cells, or PBMCs. HLA class I and class II types, where available, came from metadata supplied by the sample provider rather than from assay-based typing. Sample metadata almost always included a de-identified subject ID, COVID-19 status, age in years and sex. The repertoires were made available in a free public database intended to serve as a resource for research on the immune response to SARS-CoV-2. The dataset comprised deeply sampled blood TCRbeta repertoires from subjects exposed to, actively infected with, or recovered from COVID-19. The samples were drawn from two sources: the first 160 participants of the ongoing ImmuneRACE study, and 1,254 subjects contributed by 6 global collaborators.

General study outcomes and caveats: The amount of clinical and demographic metadata varied by source and participant and was provided uncurated.

TCRbeta CDR3 regions were amplified from genomic DNA by means of the immunoSEQ Assay, a bias-controlled multiplex PCR. The study's processing was this. The number of nucleated cells in each sample was estimated by amplification of reference gene primers within the assay. Sequence reads were collapsed and filtered to measure the absolute abundance of every unique TCRbeta CDR3 rearrangement. For each sample, productive Simpson clonality was calculated as the square root of Simpson's diversity index over productive rearrangements. Entries here come from immuneACCESS through TCRdb and include only in-frame sequences with V and J called. Some clones fail to appear in such tables; in the studies checked, an unresolved V gene covers under half of the shortfall, and the cause of the remainder is unknown. The DNA was the basis for D and trimming; V, J and clone size are from that table. The sample yields tens of thousands of clones; more than 80% were counted once. The ten largest clones capture roughly 16% of the sample.

Input material: peripheral blood. The sequence links TRBV2 to TRBJ1-2; the best D guess is TRBD1, with 6 bases matching. The source of this sequence is a human donor in a cohort sampled during active COVID-19. The nucleotides are TGTGCCACCCGGGAACAGGGATATGGCTACACCTTC. Translated, this gives CATREQGYGYTF.